This TCR beta chain was recovered during a study of blood T cells in healthy people across ages. Study-wide results and limits: Shifts in expanded clonotypes may have been confounded by donor CMV status, which was unknown.

After removal of 5 bases from V and 2 bases from J, the junction contained 4 bases not matched to a gene. The CDR3 sequence is 14 residues long. Germline-derived CDR1 and CDR2 are SGHTA and FQGNSA. A J-beta primer mix and a sample-barcoded 5' primer were used in a second PCR of about 7 to 12 cycles. The authors tagged each cDNA molecule using a template-switch adaptor with 12 random nucleotides. One entry per CDR3 protein results from TCRdb running MiXCR on the 5' RACE reads. The data hold around 800,000 distinct CDR3 sequences, with approximately 48% observed a single time. Details on this clonotype: Its antigen is still unknown.

Material: blood. The clonotype originates from a man aged 55 to 69 in good health. The rearrangement links TRBV7-2 to TRBJ2-7; 9 bases match TRBD2. CDR3 sequence reads: CASSISGGAYEQYF. CDR3 DNA sequence: TGTGCCAGCAGCATTAGCGGGGGCGCCTACGAGCAGTACTTC. Looking up the rest from reference TRBV7-2 and TRBJ2-7 gives the full variable domain: GAGVSQSPSNKVTEKGKDVELRCDPISGHTALYWYRQSLGQGLEFLIYFQGNSAPDKSGLPSDRFSAERTGGSVSTLTIQRTQQEDSAVYLCASSISGGAYEQYFGPGTRLTVT.